The T cell receptor (beta chain) under discussion was sequenced for a study of T cell repertoires in cytomegalovirus infection. Turning to the study itself: Recently identified HLA-C-restricted CMV epitopes were among the peptides used.

In this sample, this clonotype turned up many times. Its antigen remains unknown. Study-level results: CMV carriers with the relevant HLA were identified by cumulative public TCR beta family frequency. Ex vivo responses were dominated by HLA-C-restricted CMV-specific TCR beta clonotypes.

The CDR3 spans 15 residues. V lost 0 bases to trimming and J lost 3 bases, with 12 bases between them. The V gene's germline CDR1 is PRHDT and CDR2 FYEKMQ (reference sequence). TCRdb ran MiXCR on the reads and lists one entry per CDR3 protein. This sample has about 310,000 distinct CDR3 sequences, with 25% found just once. Sequenced here: cultured PBMCs, sampled from culture after CMV antigen stimulation. This chain connects TRBV13 to TRBJ2-7; no definite D call. This TCR derives from a human donor in good health (CMV status not recorded). Some clones in this sample may be carry-over from other donors' samples. CDR3 protein: CASSLGRQGGYEQYF. CDR3 sequence (DNA): TGTGCCAGCAGCTTAGGGAGACAAGGTGGCTACGAGCAGTACTTC.